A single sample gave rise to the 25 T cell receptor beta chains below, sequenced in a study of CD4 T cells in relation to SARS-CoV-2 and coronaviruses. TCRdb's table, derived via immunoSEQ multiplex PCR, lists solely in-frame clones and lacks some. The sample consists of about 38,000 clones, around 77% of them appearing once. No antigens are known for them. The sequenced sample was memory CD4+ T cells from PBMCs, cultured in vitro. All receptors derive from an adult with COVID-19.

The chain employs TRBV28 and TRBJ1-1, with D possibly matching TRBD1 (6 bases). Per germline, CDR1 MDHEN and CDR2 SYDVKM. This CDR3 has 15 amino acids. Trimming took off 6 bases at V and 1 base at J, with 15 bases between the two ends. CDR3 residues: CASSLPQGRNTEAFF. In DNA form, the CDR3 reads TGTGCCAGCAGCCTACCCCAGGGGAGGAACACTGAAGCTTTCTTT.

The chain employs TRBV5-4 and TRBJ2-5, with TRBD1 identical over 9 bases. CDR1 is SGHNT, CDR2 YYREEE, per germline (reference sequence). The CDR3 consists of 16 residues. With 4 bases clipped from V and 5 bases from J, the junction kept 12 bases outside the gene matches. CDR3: CASSKPPGQGHETQYF. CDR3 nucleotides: TGTGCCAGCAGCAAACCACCGGGACAGGGTCATGAGACCCAGTACTTC.

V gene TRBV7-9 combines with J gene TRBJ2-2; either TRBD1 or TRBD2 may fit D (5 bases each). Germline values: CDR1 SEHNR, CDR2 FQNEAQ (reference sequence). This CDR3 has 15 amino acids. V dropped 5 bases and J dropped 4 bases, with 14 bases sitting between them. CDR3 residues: CASSPTGLGTGELFF. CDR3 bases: TGTGCCAGCAGCCCTACGGGGCTGGGCACCGGGGAGCTGTTTTTT.

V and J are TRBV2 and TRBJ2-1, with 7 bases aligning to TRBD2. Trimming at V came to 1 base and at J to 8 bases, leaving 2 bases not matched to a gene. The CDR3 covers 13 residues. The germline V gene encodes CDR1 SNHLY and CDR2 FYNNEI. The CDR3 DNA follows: TGTGCCAGCAGTGAAGATCGGGAGGATGAGCAGTTCTTC. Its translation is CASSEDREDEQFF.

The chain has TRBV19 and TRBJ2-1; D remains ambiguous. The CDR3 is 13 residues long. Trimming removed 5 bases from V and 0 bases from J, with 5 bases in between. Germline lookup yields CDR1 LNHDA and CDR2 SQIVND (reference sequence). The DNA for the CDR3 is TGTGCCAGTAGTCTCGACTCCTACAATGAGCAGTTCTTC. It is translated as CASSLDSYNEQFF. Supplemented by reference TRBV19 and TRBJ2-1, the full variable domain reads DGGITQSPKYLFRKEGQNVTLSCEQNLNHDAMYWYRQDPGQGLRLIYYSQIVNDFQKGDIAEGYSVSREKKESFPLTVTSAQKNPTAFYLCASSLDSYNEQFFGPGTRLTVL.

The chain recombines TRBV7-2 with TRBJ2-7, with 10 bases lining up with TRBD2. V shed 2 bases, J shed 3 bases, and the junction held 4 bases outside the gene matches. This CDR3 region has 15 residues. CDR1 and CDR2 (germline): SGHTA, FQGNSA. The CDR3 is CASSLQASGGYEQYF. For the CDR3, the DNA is TGTGCCAGCAGCTTACAGGCTAGCGGGGGCTACGAGCAGTACTTC.

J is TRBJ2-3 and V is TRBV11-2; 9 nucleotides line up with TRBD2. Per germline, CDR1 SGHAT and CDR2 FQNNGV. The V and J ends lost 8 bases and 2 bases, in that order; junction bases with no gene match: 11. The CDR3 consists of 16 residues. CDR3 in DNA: TGTGCCAGCGGGAACATAGCGGGAGAGGTCACAGATACGCAGTATTTT. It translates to CASGNIAGEVTDTQYF.

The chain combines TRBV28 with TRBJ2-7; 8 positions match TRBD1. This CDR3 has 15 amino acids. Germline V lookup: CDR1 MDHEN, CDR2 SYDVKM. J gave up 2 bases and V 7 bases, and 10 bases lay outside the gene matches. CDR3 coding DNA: TGTGCCAGCACCCTAGGACAGGGAAGGACCTACGAGCAGTACTTC. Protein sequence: CASTLGQGRTYEQYF.

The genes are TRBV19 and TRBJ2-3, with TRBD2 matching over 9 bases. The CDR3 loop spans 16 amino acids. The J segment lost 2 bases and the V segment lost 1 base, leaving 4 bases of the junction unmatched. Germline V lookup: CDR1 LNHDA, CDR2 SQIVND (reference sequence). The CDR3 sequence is CASSIGGRGPTDTQYF. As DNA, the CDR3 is TGTGCCAGTAGTATAGGCGGGAGGGGCCCCACAGATACGCAGTATTTT.

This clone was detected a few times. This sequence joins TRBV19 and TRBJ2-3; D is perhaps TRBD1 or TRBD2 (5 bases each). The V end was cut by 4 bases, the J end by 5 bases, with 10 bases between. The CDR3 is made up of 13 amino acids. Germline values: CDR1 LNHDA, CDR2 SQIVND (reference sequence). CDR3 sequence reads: CASSRDLGDTQYF. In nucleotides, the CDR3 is TGTGCCAGTAGTAGGGACCTAGGAGATACGCAGTATTTT.

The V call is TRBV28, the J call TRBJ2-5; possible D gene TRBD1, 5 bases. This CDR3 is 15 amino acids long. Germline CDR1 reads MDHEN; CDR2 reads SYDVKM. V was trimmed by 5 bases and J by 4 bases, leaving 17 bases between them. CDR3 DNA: TGTGCCAGCAGTCTGATAAAGGGGCTACTAGAGACCCAGTACTTC. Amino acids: CASSLIKGLLETQYF. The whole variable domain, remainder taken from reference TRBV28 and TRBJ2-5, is DVKVTQSSRYLVKRTGEKVFLECVQDMDHENMFWYRQDPGLGLRLIYFSYDVKMKEKGDIPEGYSVSREKKERFSLILESASTNQTSMYLCASSLIKGLLETQYFGPGTRLLVL.

CDR3 residues: CASRQLSNTEAFF. CDR3 bases: TGTGCCAGCAGACAGCTGAGTAACACTGAAGCTTTCTTT. The chain uses TRBV12-3 or TRBV12-4 and TRBJ1-1; no clear D. The CDR3 covers 13 residues. V was cut by 6 bases and J by 2 bases, with 10 bases left in between.

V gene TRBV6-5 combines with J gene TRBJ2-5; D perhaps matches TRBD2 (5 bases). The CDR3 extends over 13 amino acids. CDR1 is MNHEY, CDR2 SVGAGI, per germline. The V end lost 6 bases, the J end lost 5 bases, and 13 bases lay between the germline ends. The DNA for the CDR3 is TGTGCCAGCAGCAAACCGGGATCGGAGACCCAGTACTTC. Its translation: CASSKPGSETQYF.

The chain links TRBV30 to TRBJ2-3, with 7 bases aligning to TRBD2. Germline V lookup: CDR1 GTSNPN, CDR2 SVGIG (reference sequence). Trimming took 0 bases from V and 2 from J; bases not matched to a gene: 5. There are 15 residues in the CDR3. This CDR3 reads CAWSVRGGDTDTQYF. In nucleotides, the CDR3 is TGTGCCTGGAGTGTACGTGGGGGGGACACAGATACGCAGTATTTT.

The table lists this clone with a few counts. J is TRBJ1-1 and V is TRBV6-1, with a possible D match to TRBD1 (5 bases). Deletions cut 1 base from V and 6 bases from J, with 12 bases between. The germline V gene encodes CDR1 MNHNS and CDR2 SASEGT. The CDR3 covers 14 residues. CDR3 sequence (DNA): TGTGCCAGCAGTGAAGGATGGACATACGCTGAAGCTTTCTTT. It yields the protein CASSEGWTYAEAFF.

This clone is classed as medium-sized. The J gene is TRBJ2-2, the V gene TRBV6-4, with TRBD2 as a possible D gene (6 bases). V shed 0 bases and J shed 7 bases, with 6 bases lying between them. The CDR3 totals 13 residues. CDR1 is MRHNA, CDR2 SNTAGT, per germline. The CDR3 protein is CASSDSTSGELFF. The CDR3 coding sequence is TGTGCCAGCAGTGACTCGACTAGCGGGGAGCTGTTTTTT.

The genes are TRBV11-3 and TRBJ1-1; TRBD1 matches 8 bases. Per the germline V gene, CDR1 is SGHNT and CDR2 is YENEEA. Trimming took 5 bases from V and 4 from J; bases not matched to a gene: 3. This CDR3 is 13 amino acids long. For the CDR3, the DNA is TGTGCCAGCAGCACAGGGGGAGGCACTGAAGCTTTCTTT. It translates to CASSTGGGTEAFF.

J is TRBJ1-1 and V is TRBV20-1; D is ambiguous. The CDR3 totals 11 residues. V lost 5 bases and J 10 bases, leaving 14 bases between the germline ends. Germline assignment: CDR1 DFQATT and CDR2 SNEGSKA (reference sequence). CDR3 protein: CSALHRSGAFF. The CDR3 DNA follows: TGCAGTGCTTTGCACCGGTCTGGAGCTTTCTTT.

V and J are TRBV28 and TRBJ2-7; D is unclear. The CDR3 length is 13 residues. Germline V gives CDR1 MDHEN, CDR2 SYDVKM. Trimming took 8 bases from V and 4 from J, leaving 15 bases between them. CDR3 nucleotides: TGTGCCAGCCAGTCTTTGCGGAGATACGAGCAGTACTTC. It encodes CASQSLRRYEQYF. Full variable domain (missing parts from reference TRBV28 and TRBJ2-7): DVKVTQSSRYLVKRTGEKVFLECVQDMDHENMFWYRQDPGLGLRLIYFSYDVKMKEKGDIPEGYSVSREKKERFSLILESASTNQTSMYLCASQSLRRYEQYFGPGTRLTVT.

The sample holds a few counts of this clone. The CDR3 sequence is CASSERPSGQQFF. The CDR3 coding sequence is TGTGCCAGCAGTGAAAGACCTTCGGGACAACAGTTCTTC. The V and J genes are TRBV2 and TRBJ2-1, with D perhaps TRBD1 (6 bases). V dropped 2 bases and J dropped 13 bases, with 15 bases sitting between them. Germline assignment: CDR1 SNHLY and CDR2 FYNNEI. The CDR3 contains 13 residues. Together with reference TRBV2 and TRBJ2-1, the CDR3 gives the full variable domain: EPEVTQTPSHQVTQMGQEVILRCVPISNHLYFYWYRQILGQKVEFLVSFYNNEISEKSEIFDDQFSVERPDGSNFTLKIRSTKLEDSAMYFCASSERPSGQQFFGPGTRLTVL.

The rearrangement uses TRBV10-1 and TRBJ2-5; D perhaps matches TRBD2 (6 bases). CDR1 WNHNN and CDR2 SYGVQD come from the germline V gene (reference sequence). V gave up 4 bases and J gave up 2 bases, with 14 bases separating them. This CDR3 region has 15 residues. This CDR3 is CASSGRVGGQETQYF. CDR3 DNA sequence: TGCGCCAGCAGTGGACGGGTGGGGGGTCAAGAGACCCAGTACTTC.

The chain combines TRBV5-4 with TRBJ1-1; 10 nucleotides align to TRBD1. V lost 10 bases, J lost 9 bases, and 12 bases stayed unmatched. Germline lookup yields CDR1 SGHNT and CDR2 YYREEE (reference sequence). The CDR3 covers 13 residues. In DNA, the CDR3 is TGTGCCTACAGGACAGGGGGGACCATTCAAGCTTTCTTT. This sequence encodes CAYRTGGTIQAFF.

CDR3 amino acids: CASSVSGTSGGNSYEQYF. CDR3 bases: TGTGCCAGCAGCGTGTCCGGGACTAGCGGTGGGAACTCCTACGAGCAGTACTTC. This chain uses TRBV7-2 with TRBJ2-7; TRBD2 matches at 11 bases. Per the germline V gene, CDR1 is SGHTA and CDR2 is FQGNSA. This CDR3 is built from 18 residues. V lost 5 bases to trimming and J lost 0 bases; unmatched junction nucleotides: 12.

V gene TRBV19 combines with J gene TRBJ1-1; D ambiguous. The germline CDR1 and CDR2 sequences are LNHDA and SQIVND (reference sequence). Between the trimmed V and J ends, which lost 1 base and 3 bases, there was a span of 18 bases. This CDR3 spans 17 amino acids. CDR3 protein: CASSIGSRRGPHTEAFF. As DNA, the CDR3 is TGTGCCAGTAGTATAGGTTCGCGTAGAGGTCCTCACACTGAAGCTTTCTTT.

Here the CDR3 DNA reads TGCGCCAGCAGCCAGACCGGGACTCCGGTACGCTACAATGAGCAGTTCTTC. Its translation is CASSQTGTPVRYNEQFF. The chain employs TRBV5-1 and TRBJ2-1; the D gene is possibly TRBD2 (6 bases). V shed 4 bases and J shed 3 bases, with 20 bases lying between them. CDR3 length: 17 residues. Germline V CDR1 and CDR2: SGHRS, YFSETQ.